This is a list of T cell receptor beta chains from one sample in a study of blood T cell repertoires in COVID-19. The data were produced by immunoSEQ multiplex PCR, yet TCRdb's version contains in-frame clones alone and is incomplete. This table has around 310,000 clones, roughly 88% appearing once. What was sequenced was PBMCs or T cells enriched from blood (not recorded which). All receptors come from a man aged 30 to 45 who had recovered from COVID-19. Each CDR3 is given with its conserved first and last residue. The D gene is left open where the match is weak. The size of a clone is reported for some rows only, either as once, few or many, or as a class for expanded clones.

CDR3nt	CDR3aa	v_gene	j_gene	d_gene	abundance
TGTGCCAGCAGCTTGTGGCAGTACAATGAGCAGTTCTTC	CASSLWQYNEQFF	TRBV5-6	TRBJ2-1	NA	NA
TGTGCCAGCAGTTACTCTTCTAGAAACACCTACGAGCAGTACTTC	CASSYSSRNTYEQYF	TRBV6-5	TRBJ2-7	NA	NA
TGTGCCAGCAAACAGGCGAATTCACCCCTCCACTTT	CASKQANSPLHF	TRBV28	TRBJ1-6	NA	few
TGTGCCAGCAGCTTTGACCGGGGGGATTCACCCCTCCACTTT	CASSFDRGDSPLHF	TRBV5-4	TRBJ1-6	NA	NA
TGTGCCAGCAGTGAATCTGGACAGGGCTCCTACAATGAGCAGTTCTTC	CASSESGQGSYNEQFF	TRBV6-4	TRBJ2-1	TRBD1	NA
TGTGCCAGCAGTTTCGGTAGTCAAGAGACCCAGTACTTC	CASSFGSQETQYF	TRBV12-3/TRBV12-4	TRBJ2-5	NA	NA
TGTGCCAGTGAAAGTGCATGGGGGGGCGAGCAGTACTTC	CASESAWGGEQYF	TRBV19	TRBJ2-7	TRBD2	NA
TGTGCCAGCAGTGATGACAGCCGAGATACGCAGTATTTT	CASSDDSRDTQYF	TRBV6-4	TRBJ2-3	NA	few
TGCGCCAGCAGCTTGAGTCAGGGGGACACTGAAGCTTTCTTT	CASSLSQGDTEAFF	TRBV5-1	TRBJ1-1	TRBD1	NA
TGTGCCAGCAGCTTATCGGGACAGGGAAACAGTGGCTACACCTTC	CASSLSGQGNSGYTF	TRBV5-6	TRBJ1-2	TRBD1	NA
TGCGCCAGCAGCCAAGTGGGGCGGACCAATCAGCCCCAGCATTTT	CASSQVGRTNQPQHF	TRBV4-1	TRBJ1-5	NA	NA
TGTGCCTGGAGGCTGACAGAGAACACTGAAGCTTTCTTT	CAWRLTENTEAFF	TRBV30	TRBJ1-1	NA	NA
TGTGCCAGCAGCTCTGACAGGGCGGTTGAGCAGTTCTTC	CASSSDRAVEQFF	TRBV3-1/TRBV3-2	TRBJ2-1	TRBD1	NA
TGTGCCAGCGCCCGGGATTTTAGTAGCAATCAGCCCCAGCATTTT	CASARDFSSNQPQHF	TRBV6-5	TRBJ1-5	NA	NA
TGTGCCAGCAGCCCGGGACTAGAACCCTATGAGCAGTTCTTC	CASSPGLEPYEQFF	TRBV11-3	TRBJ2-1	TRBD2	NA
TGTGCCACCCAGGCTCTGGATGAAAAACTGTTTTTT	CATQALDEKLFF	TRBV28	TRBJ1-4	NA	NA
TGTGCCAGCAGCGTACCCCCCACGGGGGGGGAGCAGTACTTC	CASSVPPTGGEQYF	TRBV9	TRBJ2-7	TRBD2	NA
TGTGCCAGCAGCCTAGTTACCTACGAGCAGTACTTC	CASSLVTYEQYF	TRBV7-9	TRBJ2-7	NA	NA
TGTGCCAGCAGTGGCCGCGAGCGACGGACAGGGGCAGAGACCCAGTACTTC	CASSGRERRTGAETQYF	TRBV2	TRBJ2-5	TRBD1	NA
TGTGCCACCAGTGATCCCGGGAGTCCCGGGGGCGGGGAGCTGTTTTTT	CATSDPGSPGGGELFF	TRBV24-1	TRBJ2-2	NA	NA
TGTGCCAGTAAGTTGCGATCACTATACAATGAGCAGTTCTTC	CASKLRSLYNEQFF	TRBV19	TRBJ2-1	NA	NA
TGTGCCAGCAGTGAAGCGTATCCCTACAATGAGCAGTTCTTC	CASSEAYPYNEQFF	TRBV2	TRBJ2-1	NA	NA
TGTGCCAGCACTGGGAGGGCCAGGGGAGACGAGCAGTACTTC	CASTGRARGDEQYF	TRBV6-5	TRBJ2-7	NA	once
TGTGCCAGCAGGGTGGACATGACGGTTCCCGGTACGCAGTATTTT	CASRVDMTVPGTQYF	TRBV6-5	TRBJ2-3	NA	NA
TGTGCCAGCTCACCAGGACAGGGTGGGGCCCAGTACTTC	CASSPGQGGAQYF	TRBV18	TRBJ2-5	TRBD1	NA
TGTGCCAGCAGCCCCACCGGAGGGGGGGCAGATACGCAGTATTTT	CASSPTGGGADTQYF	TRBV3-1/TRBV3-2	TRBJ2-3	NA	NA
TGTGCCAGCTCACCGGACAGGGGGGGGTATGGCTACACCTTC	CASSPDRGGYGYTF	TRBV18	TRBJ1-2	TRBD1	NA
TGTGCCAGCAGTTTGACCGGGACAGGGGGGATCAGCAATCAGCCCCAGCATTTT	CASSLTGTGGISNQPQHF	TRBV28	TRBJ1-5	TRBD1	NA
TGTGCCATCAGCCGGGACAGGAATGAGCAGTTCTTC	CAISRDRNEQFF	TRBV10-3	TRBJ2-1	TRBD1	NA
TGTGCCTGGTCGGAGGGGATAAACATTCAGTACTTC	CAWSEGINIQYF	TRBV30	TRBJ2-4	NA	NA
TGTGCCAGCAGCGTAGAAGGACGGCGGGCTGAAGCTTTCTTT	CASSVEGRRAEAFF	TRBV9	TRBJ1-1	NA	NA
TGTGCCACCCATTTCAGGGGCCCCTACAATGAGCAGTTCTTC	CATHFRGPYNEQFF	TRBV7-9	TRBJ2-1	NA	NA
TGTGCCAGTAGTATACGGGGGGGGTACACCGGGGAGCTGTTTTTT	CASSIRGGYTGELFF	TRBV19	TRBJ2-2	TRBD2	NA
TGTGCCCAAAGGAGGGTGTGGCAGACCTCCTACAATGAGCAGTTCTTC	CAQRRVWQTSYNEQFF	TRBV19	TRBJ2-1	NA	NA
TGCGCCAGCAGCTTGGGGTCTAGCGGTACAGATACGCAGTATTTT	CASSLGSSGTDTQYF	TRBV5-1	TRBJ2-3	TRBD2	NA
TGTGCCAGCAGCCCCCGGACAGGCATGGATACGCAGTATTTT	CASSPRTGMDTQYF	TRBV14	TRBJ2-3	TRBD1	once
TGTGCCACCAGTGATTTGCGGACAGGGGGCTTGTACTTC	CATSDLRTGGLYF	TRBV24-1	TRBJ2-4	TRBD1	NA
TGTGCCAGCAGTTGGGACAGGGGTTGGAACACTGAAGCTTTCTTT	CASSWDRGWNTEAFF	TRBV6-5	TRBJ1-1	TRBD1	NA
TGCGCCAGCAGCTTGGCGGGACAGACTGACAATGAGCAGTTCTTC	CASSLAGQTDNEQFF	TRBV5-1	TRBJ2-1	TRBD1	NA
TGCGCCAGCAGTGAGTCGGGGACTAGCGGGGGACGATACAATGAGCAGTTCTTC	CASSESGTSGGRYNEQFF	TRBV10-1	TRBJ2-1	TRBD2	NA
TGTGCCAGCAGCCAAGTCATGATAACCAGGGGAAAAAATGGCTACACCTTC	CASSQVMITRGKNGYTF	TRBV3-1/TRBV3-2	TRBJ1-2	NA	NA
TGTGCCAGCAGCCCGATGGGGAGCAGGCCCTCATACACCTTC	CASSPMGSRPSYTF	TRBV3-1/TRBV3-2	TRBJ1-2	NA	NA
TGTGCCAGCAGCTCCCCGGGAGGGGGCGAGACTGAAGCTTTCTTT	CASSSPGGGETEAFF	TRBV7-6	TRBJ1-1	TRBD1	NA
TGTGCCAGCAGCGTATCCGGGACAGGCAGCTACGAGCAGTACTTC	CASSVSGTGSYEQYF	TRBV9	TRBJ2-7	TRBD1	NA
TGTGCCTGGTCACTGGACTTTGGGAATTCACCCCTCCACTTT	CAWSLDFGNSPLHF	TRBV30	TRBJ1-6	NA	NA
TGTGCCACCAGCAGGGGGGCCGGGACAGGGGGGTTTAATCAGCCCCAGCATTTT	CATSRGAGTGGFNQPQHF	TRBV15	TRBJ1-5	TRBD1	once
TGTGCCATCTTTCCGGGACAGGGGAGGGATGGCTACACCTTC	CAIFPGQGRDGYTF	TRBV10-3	TRBJ1-2	TRBD1	NA
TGCGCCAGCAGCGTATCCGGGACAGGCACCGGGGAGCTGTTTTTT	CASSVSGTGTGELFF	TRBV5-1	TRBJ2-2	TRBD1	few
TGTGCCAGCAGCTCTCAGGGGCAATCGAACACCGGGGAGCTGTTTTTT	CASSSQGQSNTGELFF	TRBV9	TRBJ2-2	NA	NA
TGCGCCAGCAGCTTTGGTGGGACAGGGGGAGTCGGTGAAAAACTGTTTTTT	CASSFGGTGGVGEKLFF	TRBV5-1	TRBJ1-4	TRBD1	NA
TGTGCCAGCTCACCAGCACACCCCTACGAGCAGTACTTC	CASSPAHPYEQYF	TRBV18	TRBJ2-7	NA	NA
TGCGCCAGCAGTGAGTACGGAGGGTCACCCCTCCACTTT	CASSEYGGSPLHF	TRBV10-1	TRBJ1-6	NA	few
TGTGCCAGCGGTCCGGGACACCTTAACTATGGCTACACCTTC	CASGPGHLNYGYTF	TRBV2	TRBJ1-2	NA	NA
TGTGCCAGTAGCCGGCGGGAGACCCAGTACTTC	CASSRRETQYF	TRBV19	TRBJ2-5	NA	NA
TGTGCCAGCAGTTTACAACTGGAGCGGGGTACCTACGAGCAGTACTTC	CASSLQLERGTYEQYF	TRBV28	TRBJ2-7	TRBD2	NA
TGTGCCTGGAGATTGACGGACAGGGCAAATCAGCCCCAGCATTTT	CAWRLTDRANQPQHF	TRBV30	TRBJ1-5	TRBD1	NA
TGTGCCAGCAGCTTAGGACAGGGTGTCTCCTACGAGCAGTACTTC	CASSLGQGVSYEQYF	TRBV7-9	TRBJ2-7	TRBD1	NA
TGTGCCAGCAGCTCCAACGATGGGTTCAGGGGTCAAGAGACCCAGTACTTC	CASSSNDGFRGQETQYF	TRBV7-9	TRBJ2-5	NA	NA
TGCGCCAGCAGCGTGGGGACAGATCAGAACACTGAAGCTTTCTTT	CASSVGTDQNTEAFF	TRBV5-1	TRBJ1-1	TRBD1	NA
TGTGCCAGCAGCGAGCCCTCCTATAATTCACCCCTCCACTTT	CASSEPSYNSPLHF	TRBV6-1	TRBJ1-6	NA	NA